These 27 T cell receptor beta chains came from one sample sequenced in a study of cytomegalovirus exposure and HLA in healthy donors. PCR was performed using 60 Vbeta and 13 Jbeta primers. Data came from immunoSEQ multiplex PCR; TCRdb stores just in-frame clones and leaves some out. This listing includes 100,000 to 150,000 clones. Sequencing was performed on PBMCs. All receptors derive from a young man in good health and CMV-seronegative.

The chain joins TRBV5-1 to TRBJ1-4; D is possibly TRBD1 (6 bases). The germline V gene encodes CDR1 SGHRS and CDR2 YFSETQ. Deletions cut 1 base from V and 4 bases from J, with 11 bases between. The CDR3 contains 15 residues. The CDR3 protein is CASSLTDRGNEKLFF. CDR3 in DNA: TGCGCCAGCAGCTTGACGGACAGAGGTAATGAAAAACTGTTTTTT.

The rearrangement uses TRBV11-2 and TRBJ1-2; TRBD1 agrees at 7 bases. The J segment lost 2 bases and the V segment lost 5 bases, leaving 8 bases of the junction unmatched. The V gene's germline CDR1 is SGHAT and CDR2 FQNNGV. The CDR3 has 15 residues. CDR3: CASSRQGRGNYGYTF. CDR3 DNA sequence: TGTGCCAGCAGCCGACAGGGCAGGGGGAACTATGGCTACACCTTC.

The rearrangement uses TRBV7-9 and TRBJ2-2; 9 nucleotides align to TRBD2. Germline values: CDR1 SEHNR, CDR2 FQNEAQ (reference sequence). The V and J ends lost 2 bases and 6 bases, in that order; junction bases with no gene match: 7. The CDR3 totals 16 residues. The CDR3 sequence is CASSLIPSGTSGELFF. CDR3 sequence (DNA): TGTGCCAGCAGCTTAATACCTAGCGGGACCTCCGGGGAGCTGTTTTTT.

The chain uses TRBV6-1 and TRBJ1-5; 9 bases agree with TRBD1. The length of the CDR3 is 15 residues. Per germline, CDR1 MNHNS and CDR2 SASEGT. With V trimmed by 6 bases and J by 4 bases, 7 bases remained unmatched. CDR3 bases: TGTGCCAGCAGAATCGGGACAGGGATTAATCAGCCCCAGCATTTT. Translating it yields CASRIGTGINQPQHF.

The rearrangement joins TRBV14 to TRBJ2-1, with D possibly TRBD2 on 5 matching bases. The CDR3 runs 14 residues. Per germline, CDR1 SGHDN and CDR2 FVKESK. V was pared by 8 bases and J by 1 base, with 12 bases between. The CDR3 DNA follows: TGTGCCAGCGGTCCTACGGGATCCTACAATGAGCAGTTCTTC. Amino acids: CASGPTGSYNEQFF.

V gene TRBV18 combines with J gene TRBJ2-1; 8 bases match TRBD2. Germline values: CDR1 KGHSH, CDR2 LQKENI. This CDR3 comprises 16 residues. V was pared by 3 bases and J by 8 bases, with 12 bases of the junction left unmatched. DNA of the CDR3: TGTGCCAGCTCACCCGCACCGGGAGGGAGTGGAGATGAGCAGTTCTTC. Translated, it gives CASSPAPGGSGDEQFF.

This chain connects TRBV7-3 to TRBJ1-2; tentative D call: TRBD1 (6 bases). Trimming took off 5 bases at V and 8 bases at J, with 9 bases between the two ends. Germline CDR1 SGHTA, CDR2 FQGTGA. This CDR3 region has 11 residues. The CDR3 region is CASSQGNGYTF. DNA of the CDR3: TGTGCCAGCAGCCAGGGGAACGGCTACACCTTC.

CDR3 nucleotides: TGTGCCAGCAGCGCTGGGACTAGCGGGGAGTCCTACGAGCAGTACTTC. It translates to CASSAGTSGESYEQYF. This chain connects TRBV7-6 to TRBJ2-7; TRBD2 matches 13 bases. With V trimmed by 5 bases and J by 1 base, 5 bases remained unmatched. The CDR3 is 16 amino acids. CDR1 and CDR2 from the germline V gene are SGHVS and FNYEAQ.

V gene TRBV7-8 combines with J gene TRBJ1-4; 8 nucleotides line up with TRBD1. The CDR3 totals 16 residues. The V gene's germline CDR1 is SGHVS and CDR2 FQNEAQ. V trimming: 7 bases; J trimming: 7 bases; junction bases outside the gene matches: 14. The CDR3 spells CASNRAPGQGTEKLFF. The CDR3 DNA is TGTGCCAGCAACCGTGCCCCCGGACAGGGTACTGAAAAACTGTTTTTT.

This chain links TRBV5-1 with TRBJ2-1; 11 bases match TRBD2. V gave up 1 base and J gave up 6 bases; unmatched junction bases: 3. The germline V gene encodes CDR1 SGHRS and CDR2 YFSETQ. The CDR3 runs 15 residues. As DNA, the CDR3 is TGCGCCAGCAGCTTGACTAGCGGGGGAGTCAATGAGCAGTTCTTC. Protein: CASSLTSGGVNEQFF.

The V and J genes are TRBV5-6 and TRBJ1-1; the D is unclear. CDR3 length equals 14 residues. Germline V gene data show CDR1 as SGHDT and CDR2 as YYEEEE. With 4 bases removed from V and 0 bases from J, the gap between germline ends came to 10 bases. The CDR3 DNA reads as TGTGCCAGCAGCATATCCAGAATGAACACTGAAGCTTTCTTT. Translated: CASSISRMNTEAFF.

This chain uses TRBV18 with TRBJ2-7; 9 bases match TRBD1. The CDR3 sequence is 17 residues long. Germline CDR1 is KGHSH and CDR2 is LQKENI. After removal of 3 bases from V and 3 bases from J, the junction contained 12 bases not matched to a gene. The CDR3 bases are TGTGCCAGCTCACCGCTAGACAGGGGGTTTATCGGCTACGAGCAGTACTTC. Its translation is CASSPLDRGFIGYEQYF. Full variable domain (outside the CDR3, taken from reference TRBV18 and TRBJ2-7): NAGVMQNPRHLVRRRGQEARLRCSPMKGHSHVYWYRQLPEEGLKFMVYLQKENIIDESGMPKERFSAEFPKEGPSILRIQQVVRGDSAAYFCASSPLDRGFIGYEQYFGPGTRLTVT.

The gene calls are TRBV29-1 and TRBJ1-3; D call uncertain. V lost 6 bases and J lost 1, with 10 bases in between. Germline CDR1 and CDR2: SQVTM and ANQGSEA. The CDR3 extends over 13 amino acids. In DNA, the CDR3 is TGCAGCGTCGGTCCGGGGTCTGGAAACACCATATATTTT. It translates to CSVGPGSGNTIYF.

The chain employs TRBV7-6 and TRBJ1-1; no clear D gene. This CDR3 comprises 12 residues. The germline V and J ends were trimmed by 2 bases and 11 bases, with 12 bases remaining between them. The V gene's germline CDR1 is SGHVS and CDR2 FNYEAQ. The CDR3 coding sequence is TGTGCCAGCAGCTTAAGGAGGGCCGTCGCTTTCTTT. Its protein is CASSLRRAVAFF.

V usage is TRBV30 and J usage is TRBJ2-1; 8 bases are shared with TRBD1. The length of the CDR3 is 14 residues. J gave up 8 bases and V 8 bases, and 14 bases lay outside the gene matches. Germline V lookup: CDR1 GTSNPN, CDR2 SVGIG (reference sequence). The CDR3, as DNA: TGTGCCGCCTGGACAGGGCATAGGACGGATGAGCAGTTCTTC. Amino acid sequence: CAAWTGHRTDEQFF.

The chain couples TRBV7-9 to TRBJ1-2; no firm D call. The length of the CDR3 is 14 residues. V shed 5 bases and J shed 6 bases, with 16 bases lying between them. The germline V gene has CDR1 SEHNR and CDR2 FQNEAQ (reference sequence). The CDR3 nucleotides are TGTGCCAGCAGCCTCCCGGGGTTTGGAAATGGCTACACCTTC. Encoded protein: CASSLPGFGNGYTF.

This rearrangement joins TRBV7-2 to TRBJ2-1; perhaps TRBD1 as D (5 bases). Trimming cost V 6 bases and J 6 bases, with 9 bases left between them. The CDR3 extends over 12 amino acids. Germline V gives CDR1 SGHTA, CDR2 FQGNSA. CDR3 nucleotides: TGTGCCAGCAGAGGAAGGGGCAATGAGCAGTTCTTC. Translation: CASRGRGNEQFF.

The V and J genes are TRBV5-1 and TRBJ2-3, with 10 bases fitting TRBD2. Trimming removed 2 bases from V and 6 bases from J; junction bases left unmatched: 9. Germline lookup yields CDR1 SGHRS and CDR2 YFSETQ. The CDR3 runs to 16 residues. For the CDR3, the DNA is TGCGCCAGCAGCTTTCGGGAAGCGGGAGGGCAGGATACGCAGTATTTT. Protein: CASSFREAGGQDTQYF.

The chain carries TRBV13 and TRBJ2-7; TRBD2 aligns across 12 bases. CDR1 and CDR2 from the germline V gene are PRHDT and FYEKMQ (reference sequence). CDR3 size: 15 residues. The junction had 8 bases not matched to a gene; V was cut back by 5 bases and J by 6 bases. The CDR3 loop is CASSVRLAGESEQYF. The CDR3 nucleotides read TGTGCCAGCAGCGTACGACTAGCGGGAGAGTCCGAGCAGTACTTC.

The J gene is TRBJ1-1, the V gene TRBV5-1; no clear D. Germline CDR1 reads SGHRS; CDR2 reads YFSETQ. V shed 0 bases and J shed 3 bases, with 6 bases lying between them. This CDR3 contains 13 residues. The CDR3 sequence is CASSLGKYTEAFF. CDR3 DNA: TGCGCCAGCAGCTTGGGTAAATACACTGAAGCTTTCTTT.

The chain recombines TRBV6-5 with TRBJ1-1; 7 bases fit TRBD1. The CDR3 has 14 amino acids. After removal of 7 bases from V and 1 base from J, the junction contained 6 bases not matched to a gene. Per germline, CDR1 MNHEY and CDR2 SVGAGI. Written as DNA, the CDR3 is TGTGCCAGCACCTTAAGACAGGGGAACACTGAAGCTTTCTTT. It translates to CASTLRQGNTEAFF.

V is TRBV10-3 and J is TRBJ2-2; TRBD1 agrees at 7 bases. In germline, CDR1 is ENHRY, CDR2 SYGVKD. The J segment lost 3 bases and the V segment lost 6 bases, leaving 4 bases of the junction unmatched. CDR3 size: 14 residues. The CDR3 reads CAIRGQDYTGELFF. The CDR3 coding sequence is TGTGCCATCAGAGGACAGGACTACACCGGGGAGCTGTTTTTT.

The rearrangement joins TRBV18 to TRBJ2-3, with 12 bases lining up with TRBD1. The germline CDR1 and CDR2 sequences are KGHSH and LQKENI. Trimming removed 3 bases from V and 5 bases from J; junction bases left unmatched: 3. This CDR3 is 15 amino acids long. CDR3 residues: CASSPGQGAGDTQYF. The CDR3 DNA is TGTGCCAGCTCACCGGGACAGGGGGCAGGAGATACGCAGTATTTT.

This chain joins TRBV11-2 and TRBJ2-3, with 8 bases that match TRBD2. Losses at the gene ends were 3 bases for V and 5 bases for J; bases not matched to a gene: 13. Germline values: CDR1 SGHAT, CDR2 FQNNGV. The CDR3 runs to 17 residues. The CDR3 is CASSFRGAGGGEDTQYF. In DNA form, the CDR3 reads TGTGCCAGCAGCTTTCGGGGGGCGGGAGGAGGGGAAGATACGCAGTATTTT.

This chain joins TRBV7-2 and TRBJ2-1; 11 bases match TRBD2. Unmatched junction bases numbered 13, after V lost 5 bases and J lost 4 bases. CDR3 length: 18 residues. Germline values: CDR1 SGHTA, CDR2 FQGNSA. CDR3 protein: CASSRRARGLADYNEQFF. CDR3 nucleotide sequence: TGTGCCAGCAGCCGGAGGGCCCGGGGACTAGCGGATTACAATGAGCAGTTCTTC. Full variable domain (outside the CDR3, taken from reference TRBV7-2 and TRBJ2-1): GAGVSQSPSNKVTEKGKDVELRCDPISGHTALYWYRQSLGQGLEFLIYFQGNSAPDKSGLPSDRFSAERTGGSVSTLTIQRTQQEDSAVYLCASSRRARGLADYNEQFFGPGTRLTVL.

The chain combines TRBV6-5 with TRBJ1-2; 8 bases line up with TRBD1. CDR3 length equals 14 residues. Germline V CDR1 and CDR2: MNHEY, SVGAGI. V lost 6 bases and J lost 3; bases outside the gene matches: 6. The DNA of the CDR3 is TGTGCCAGCAGCCTCAGGGGGCGATACTATGGCTACACCTTC. It specifies CASSLRGRYYGYTF.

V usage is TRBV29-1 and J usage is TRBJ2-7; no clear D gene. The CDR3 has 13 residues. The V gene lost 4 bases and the J gene lost 2 bases, with 12 bases spanning the gap. The germline V gene has CDR1 SQVTM and CDR2 ANQGSEA. The CDR3 DNA follows: TGCAGCGTTGTCCGCGACAAGGCCTACGAGCAGTACTTC. It translates to CSVVRDKAYEQYF.